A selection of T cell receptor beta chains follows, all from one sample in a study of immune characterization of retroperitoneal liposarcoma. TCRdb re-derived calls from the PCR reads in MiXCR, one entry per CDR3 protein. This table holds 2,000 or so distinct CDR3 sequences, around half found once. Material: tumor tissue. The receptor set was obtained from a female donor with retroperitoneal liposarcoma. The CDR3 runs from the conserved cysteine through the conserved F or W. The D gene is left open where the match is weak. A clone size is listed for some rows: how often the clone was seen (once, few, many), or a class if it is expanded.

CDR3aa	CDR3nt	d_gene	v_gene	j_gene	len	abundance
CASSLRNPNTEAFF	TGTGCCAGCAGTTTAAGGAACCCGAACACTGAAGCTTTCTTT	.	TRBV12-3/TRBV12-4	TRBJ1-1	14	.
CASSLGQGQTQYF	TGTGCCAGCAGCCTGGGGCAGGGCCAGACCCAGTACTTC	.	TRBV7-2	TRBJ2-5	13	.
CASSSVRDQGNEQYF	TGTGCCAGCAGCTCCGTAAGAGACCAAGGGAATGAGCAGTACTTC	.	TRBV7-2	TRBJ2-5	15	.
CASRPLPGGYGYTF	TGTGCCAGCAGGCCTCTCCCAGGGGGCTATGGCTACACCTTC	TRBD1	TRBV6-8	TRBJ1-2	14	once
CASRATASGSYEQFF	TGTGCCAGCAGGGCGACTGCTAGCGGGAGCTATGAGCAGTTCTTC	TRBD2	TRBV11-1	TRBJ2-1	15	.
CASAEWGGGTDTQYF	TGTGCCAGCGCCGAATGGGGCGGAGGGACAGATACGCAGTATTTT	.	TRBV6-1	TRBJ2-3	15	.
CASSEAGGHYEQYF	TGTGCCAGCAGTGAGGCGGGAGGGCACTACGAGCAGTACTTC	TRBD2	TRBV6-1	TRBJ2-7	14	medium-sized
CASSLNPSVDEKLFF	TGTGCCAGCAGCTTAAACCCTTCCGTGGATGAAAAACTGTTTTTT	.	TRBV7-8	TRBJ1-4	15	few
CASSLGGANSPLHF	TGTGCCAGCAGCTTGGGAGGGGCTAATTCACCCCTCCACTTT	.	TRBV7-3	TRBJ1-6	14	.
CASGQTYEQYF	TGTGCCAGCGGGCAGACCTACGAGCAGTACTTC	.	TRBV6-1	TRBJ2-7	11	large
CASTTRGLANYEQYF	TGTGCCAGCACCACTCGGGGACTAGCGAACTATGAGCAGTACTTC	TRBD2	TRBV7-2	TRBJ2-7	15	once
CASSPGQSSYEQYF	TGTGCCAGCAGTCCGGGACAGAGCTCCTACGAGCAGTACTTC	TRBD1	TRBV6-8	TRBJ2-7	14	few
CASRLAPISGAAFF	TGCGCCAGCAGACTCGCCCCCATCTCTGGCGCAGCTTTCTTT	.	TRBV4-1	TRBJ1-1	14	.
CASSHRQQETQYF	TGTGCCAGCAGCCACCGACAGCAAGAGACCCAGTACTTC	.	TRBV27	TRBJ2-5	13	medium-sized
CASSLMLSGELFF	TGTGCCAGCAGCTTAATGTTGTCCGGGGAGCTGTTTTTT	.	TRBV7-2	TRBJ2-2	13	few
CASRTGVNTEAFF	TGTGCCAGCAGGACAGGGGTGAACACTGAAGCTTTCTTT	TRBD1	TRBV6-1	TRBJ1-1	13	few
CASSYVAGENYEQYF	TGTGCCAGCAGTTACGTAGCGGGAGAAAACTACGAGCAGTACTTC	TRBD2	TRBV6-5	TRBJ2-7	15	.
CASSYPGLAGDYNEQYF	TGTGCCAGCAGTTACCCGGGACTAGCGGGAGACTACAATGAGCAGTACTTC	TRBD2	TRBV6-6	TRBJ2-5	17	.
CASALTRTYNEQFF	TGTGCCAGCGCGTTGACTAGGACCTACAATGAGCAGTTCTTC	.	TRBV7-8	TRBJ2-1	14	few